This T cell receptor beta chain came from a study of response to subunit inactivated influenza vaccine. This clonotype has at least ten counts. CDR1 is MNHEY and CDR2 is SMNVEV in the germline V gene (reference sequence). With 8 bases removed from V and 3 bases from J, the gap between germline ends came to 17 bases. This CDR3 is built from 14 residues. TCRdb recomputed calls from the RT-PCR reads with MiXCR, one row per CDR3 protein. This table has roughly 620,000 distinct CDR3 sequences, approximately 10% appearing once. The sample also formed part of further work on T cells expressing NK-cell markers. That paper adds: The cDNA for TCR beta came from 5'RACE template switching with UMIs. Restriction of the sorted population to alpha-beta TCR T cells was achieved in several experiments with an anti-gamma-delta TCR antibody.

Sequencing was performed on PBMCs from blood, taken on the day of vaccination. V and J are TRBV27 and TRBJ2-7; either TRBD1 or TRBD2 may supply D (6 bases each). The origin of this receptor is a man in his forties or fifties who received an inactivated influenza vaccine. The CDR3 nucleotides read TGTGCCAGCGGCCTTCCCAGGGGAGGCTACGAGCAGTACTTC. Its translation is CASGLPRGGYEQYF.